The sequence of this T cell receptor beta chain was determined in a study of blood T cells in healthy people across ages. Study outcomes and limitations: Age advanced and TCR beta diversity per million T cells fell, roughly linearly.

This clonotype showed up just a few times. No antigen is known for it. Sample-barcoded 5' priming and a J-beta primer mix drove a second PCR of roughly 6 to 12 cycles. The authors tagged each cDNA molecule using a template-switch adaptor with 12 random nucleotides. Any given sample supplied a minimum of 2.5 million CDR3-containing paired-end reads. TCRdb processed the 5' RACE reads anew with MiXCR; each CDR3 protein has one entry. The sample yields about 680,000 distinct CDR3 sequences, around 48% seen once. Isolating PBMCs gave at least 6 million of these cells per sample. The ends lost 2 bases at V and 3 bases at J; junction bases unmatched: 7. Per the germline V gene, CDR1 is LGHNA and CDR2 is YSLEER. The CDR3 length is 15 residues.

What was sequenced was blood. V is TRBV4-3 and J is TRBJ2-7, with 7 bases aligning to TRBD2. The TCR comes from an older woman in good health. DNA of the CDR3: TGCGCCAGCAGCCAATACAGGACTAGTTACTACGAGCAGTACTTC. This codes for CASSQYRTSYYEQYF.